This T cell receptor beta chain emerged from a study of shared clonotypes between healthy human individuals. V was trimmed by 2 bases and J by 12 bases, leaving 14 bases between them. This CDR3 comprises 13 residues. Germline V lookup: CDR1 MDHEN, CDR2 SYDVKM. Execution of the assay was at deep level. In the authors' methods: Owing to the provision of junction-only sequences devoid of quality scores by immunoSEQ, filtering differed. Some clones are missing from TCRdb's copy, which holds only in-frame ones; the method was immunoSEQ multiplex PCR. V and J calls and clone size are as listed in that table; D and trimming were resolved from the DNA. Of 2,500,000 or so clones in the sample, 93% were seen once. From CD4+ cells came CD45RA+ naive and CD45RA-negative memory subsets. On this clone: Antigen: not known.

General study findings and limits: Rarefaction demonstrated incomplete sorted-subset sequencing despite large depth.

This chain links TRBV28 with TRBJ2-1; no clear D. The receptor was isolated from a young man in good health. Some clones in this sample may be carry-over from other donors' samples. Source material: naive CD4+ T cells from PBMCs. Subset indicated: CD45RA+ positively selected. Here the CDR3 reads CASSLTSDEVQFF. CDR3 sequence (DNA): TGTGCCAGCAGTTTAACCTCGGACGAGGTGCAGTTCTTC.